The entry below gives a single T cell receptor beta chain sequence along with its context. What it binds is not known. The sample comes from a study of Graves' ophthalmopathy and Graves' hyperthyroidism. Study results and limitations: Blood also carried most expanded thyroid clonotypes exceeding 0.001 frequency.

The germline gives CDR1 SGHTA, CDR2 FQGTGA. Trimming removed 5 bases from V and 1 base from J; junction bases left unmatched: 6. The CDR3 runs 15 residues. As the template, RNA transcripts were used to amplify TCR beta CDR3 regions. Amplification began with first-round RT-PCR using HTBI primers, then second-round multiplex PCR was performed. MiXCR, applied by TCRdb to the multiplex PCR reads, yields one record per CDR3 protein. The sample yields 150,000 or so distinct CDR3 sequences, approximately 40% seen once. Ophthalmopathy in the donors was of moderate-to-severe activity, with CAS ≥3, NOSPECS ≥4 and duration under 3 months.

The V call is TRBV7-3, the J call TRBJ1-1; 8 bases are shared with TRBD1. The sequence came from a man aged 25 to 40 with Graves' ophthalmopathy. Sequencing was performed on peripheral blood. Here the CDR3 reads CASSLSGGRNTEAFF. The CDR3 DNA reads TGTGCCAGCAGCCTGTCAGGGGGCCGGAACACTGAAGCTTTCTTT.